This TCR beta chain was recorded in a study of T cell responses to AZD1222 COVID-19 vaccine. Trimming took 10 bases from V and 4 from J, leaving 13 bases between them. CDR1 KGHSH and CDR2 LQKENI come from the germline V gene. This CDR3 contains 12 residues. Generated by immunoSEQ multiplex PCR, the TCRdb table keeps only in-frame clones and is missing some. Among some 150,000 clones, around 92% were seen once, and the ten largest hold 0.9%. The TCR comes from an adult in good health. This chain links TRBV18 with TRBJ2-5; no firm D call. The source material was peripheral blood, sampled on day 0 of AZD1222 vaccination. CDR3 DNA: TGTGCCACTCAACAAGGTGGAGAGACCCAGTACTTC. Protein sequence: CATQQGGETQYF.